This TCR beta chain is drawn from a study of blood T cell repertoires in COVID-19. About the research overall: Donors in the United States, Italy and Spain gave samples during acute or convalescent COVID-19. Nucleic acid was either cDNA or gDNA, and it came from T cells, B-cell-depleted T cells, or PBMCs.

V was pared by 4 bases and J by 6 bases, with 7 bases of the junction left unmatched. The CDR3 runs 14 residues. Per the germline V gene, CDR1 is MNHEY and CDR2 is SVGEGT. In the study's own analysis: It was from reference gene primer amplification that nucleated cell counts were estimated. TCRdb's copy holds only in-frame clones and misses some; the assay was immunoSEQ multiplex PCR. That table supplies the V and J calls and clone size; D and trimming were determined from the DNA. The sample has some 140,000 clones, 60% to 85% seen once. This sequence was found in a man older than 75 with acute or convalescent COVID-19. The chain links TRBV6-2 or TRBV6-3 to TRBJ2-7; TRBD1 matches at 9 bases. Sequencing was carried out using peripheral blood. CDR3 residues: CASSSGQGSTEQYF. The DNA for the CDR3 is TGTGCCAGCAGTTCTGGACAGGGGTCTACCGAGCAGTACTTC.